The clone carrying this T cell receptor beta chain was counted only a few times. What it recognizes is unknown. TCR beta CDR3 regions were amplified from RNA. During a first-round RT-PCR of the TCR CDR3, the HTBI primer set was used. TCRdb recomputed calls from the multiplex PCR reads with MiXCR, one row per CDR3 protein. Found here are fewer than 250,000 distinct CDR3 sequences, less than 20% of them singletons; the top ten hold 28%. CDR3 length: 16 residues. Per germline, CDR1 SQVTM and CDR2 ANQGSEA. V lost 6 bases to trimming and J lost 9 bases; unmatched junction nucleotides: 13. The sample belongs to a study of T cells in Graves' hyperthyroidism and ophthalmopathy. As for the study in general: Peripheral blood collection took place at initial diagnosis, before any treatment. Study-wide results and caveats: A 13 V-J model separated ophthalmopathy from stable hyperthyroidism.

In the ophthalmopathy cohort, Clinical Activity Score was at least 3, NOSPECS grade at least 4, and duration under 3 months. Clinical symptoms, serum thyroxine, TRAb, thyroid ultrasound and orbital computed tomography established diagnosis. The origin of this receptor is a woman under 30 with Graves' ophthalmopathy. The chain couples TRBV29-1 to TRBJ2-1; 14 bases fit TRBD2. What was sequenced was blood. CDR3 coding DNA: TGCAGCGTCTCCTACCCCGGGACTAGCGGGAGTCGTGAGCAGTTCTTC. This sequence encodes CSVSYPGTSGSREQFF.